The 17 T cell receptor beta chains below all came from one sample that was sequenced in a study of cytomegalovirus exposure and HLA in healthy donors. The PCR employed 60 Vbeta primers together with 13 Jbeta primers. Sequencing was performed with immunoSEQ multiplex PCR; in TCRdb, only in-frame clones are kept and a portion is missing. The ten top clones account for more than 0.75%, within a sample of about 210,000 clones. Sequenced material: PBMCs. The receptor set was obtained from a woman in her 30s in good health and CMV-seropositive.

The V and J genes are TRBV28 and TRBJ2-7, with 15 bases fitting TRBD2. V lost 4 bases to trimming and J lost 7 bases; unmatched junction nucleotides: 8. Germline CDR1 and CDR2: MDHEN and SYDVKM. CDR3 length equals 16 residues. CDR3 in DNA: TGTGCCAGCAGTTCACCTGGACTAGCGGGAGGGTCGGAGCAGTACTTC. Translating it yields CASSSPGLAGGSEQYF. Variable domain in full (rest from reference TRBV28 and TRBJ2-7): DVKVTQSSRYLVKRTGEKVFLECVQDMDHENMFWYRQDPGLGLRLIYFSYDVKMKEKGDIPEGYSVSREKKERFSLILESASTNQTSMYLCASSSPGLAGGSEQYFGPGTRLTVT.

The genes are TRBV11-2 and TRBJ2-3; 9 bases are a match to TRBD2. Trimming cost V 5 bases and J 0 bases; bases outside gene matches: 3. The CDR3 is 15 amino acids. Per germline, CDR1 SGHAT and CDR2 FQNNGV. CDR3 in DNA: TGTGCCAGCAGCACTAGCGGGCTGAGCACAGATACGCAGTATTTT. This sequence encodes CASSTSGLSTDTQYF.

The chain joins TRBV11-3 to TRBJ2-3; 12 bases map to TRBD2. CDR3 length: 16 residues. The V gene end was trimmed by 1 base and the J gene end by 2 bases; junction bases not matched to a gene: 1. Germline loops: CDR1 SGHNT, CDR2 YENEEA. CDR3 DNA sequence: TGTGCCAGCAGCTTAGGACTAGCGGGGGACACAGATACGCAGTATTTT. Encoded protein: CASSLGLAGDTDTQYF.

The chain carries TRBV7-9 and TRBJ2-1; D is possibly TRBD1 (5 bases). Germline CDR1 SEHNR, CDR2 FQNEAQ (reference sequence). V gave up 5 bases and J gave up 0 bases, with 11 bases separating them. The CDR3 sequence is 15 residues long. Written as DNA, the CDR3 is TGTGCCAGCAGCCAACAGGCAAGCTCCTACAATGAGCAGTTCTTC. Protein: CASSQQASSYNEQFF.

The chain combines TRBV29-1 with TRBJ2-1; 7 nucleotides agree with TRBD1. This CDR3 has 14 amino acids. The J segment lost 5 bases and the V segment lost 6 bases, leaving 10 bases of the junction unmatched. Germline CDR1 SQVTM, CDR2 ANQGSEA. CDR3: CSVLQGSKNNEQFF. The DNA for the CDR3 is TGCAGCGTCCTACAGGGGAGCAAGAACAATGAGCAGTTCTTC.

This rearrangement joins TRBV6-5 to TRBJ1-3; 12 bases fit TRBD1. This CDR3 has 15 residues. Germline CDR1 is MNHEY and CDR2 is SVGAGI. The V segment lost 4 bases and the J segment 9 bases; nucleotides outside the gene matches: 7. The DNA of the CDR3 is TGTGCCAGCAGTTCCGGGTGGGGACAGGGGGCCACCATATATTTT. Translating gives CASSSGWGQGATIYF.

The genes are TRBV6-5 and TRBJ1-1; 8 bases are shared with TRBD1. The germline gives CDR1 MNHEY, CDR2 SVGAGI. This CDR3 has 15 residues. Losses at the gene ends were 2 bases for V and 3 bases for J; bases not matched to a gene: 5. CDR3 sequence: CASSYVQGADTEAFF. CDR3 nucleotide sequence: TGTGCCAGCAGTTACGTGCAGGGGGCGGACACTGAAGCTTTCTTT.

Of note for this clone: This CDR3 is missing its conserved last phenylalanine or tryptophan, likely due to a read error. The chain is built from TRBV15 and TRBJ1-1, with TRBD1 matching 11 bases. Looked up from germline, CDR1 is LNHNV and CDR2 is YYDKDF (reference sequence). The CDR3 is 15 amino acids. V lost 0 bases and J lost 5; bases outside the gene matches: 2. CDR3 in DNA: TGTGCCACCAGCAGAGAGGACAGGGGGCTAACTGAAGCTTTCCTT. Its translation: CATSREDRGLTEAFL.

The chain carries TRBV19 and TRBJ1-2; 7 nucleotides agree with TRBD1. Per germline, CDR1 LNHDA and CDR2 SQIVND (reference sequence). J gave up 2 bases and V 6 bases, and 3 bases lay outside the gene matches. The CDR3 is made up of 13 amino acids. DNA for the CDR3: TGTGCCAGTAGGGGACAGTCCAACTATGGCTACACCTTC. Amino acid sequence: CASRGQSNYGYTF.

The chain employs TRBV18 and TRBJ1-2; D unclear. Germline values: CDR1 KGHSH, CDR2 LQKENI. The CDR3 extends over 14 amino acids. The ends were cut back, 0 bases at V and 1 base at J, with 6 bases in the middle. The chain's CDR3 is CASSPPANNYGYTF. CDR3 in DNA: TGTGCCAGCTCACCACCGGCAAATAACTATGGCTACACCTTC.

The rearrangement uses TRBV30 and TRBJ1-3; TRBD1 might be the D (5 bases). The CDR3 covers 13 residues. Germline lookup yields CDR1 GTSNPN and CDR2 SVGIG (reference sequence). Between the trimmed V and J ends, which lost 2 bases and 5 bases, there was a span of 10 bases. The CDR3 is CAWSRDFRNTIYF. CDR3 DNA: TGTGCCTGGAGTAGGGACTTTAGAAACACCATATATTTT.

The rearrangement links TRBV5-1 to TRBJ1-4, with D unresolved. Looked up from germline, CDR1 is SGHRS and CDR2 is YFSETQ. CDR3 length: 15 residues. With 4 bases removed from V and 12 bases from J, the gap between germline ends came to 22 bases. The CDR3 sequence: CASSLSGRRSYELFF. CDR3 in DNA: TGCGCCAGCAGCCTTAGCGGGAGAAGGTCCTATGAACTGTTTTTT.

The V and J genes are TRBV28 and TRBJ1-1; 7 nucleotides match TRBD1. The germline gives CDR1 MDHEN, CDR2 SYDVKM. The CDR3 covers 15 residues. V dropped 7 bases and J dropped 4; count of bases not matched to a gene: 12. The CDR3 sequence is CASTLTGSDSTEAFF. The DNA for the CDR3 is TGTGCCAGCACCTTGACAGGGAGCGATAGCACTGAAGCTTTCTTT. The full variable domain, rest sourced from reference TRBV28 and TRBJ1-1, is DVKVTQSSRYLVKRTGEKVFLECVQDMDHENMFWYRQDPGLGLRLIYFSYDVKMKEKGDIPEGYSVSREKKERFSLILESASTNQTSMYLCASTLTGSDSTEAFFGQGTRLTVV.

The CDR3 sequence is CASSPRGPDTQYF. The CDR3 bases are TGTGCCAGCTCACCCAGGGGGCCAGATACGCAGTATTTT. This sequence joins TRBV18 and TRBJ2-3; 8 bases map to TRBD1. V shed 3 bases and J 4 bases; nucleotides not matched to a gene: 0. This CDR3 comprises 13 residues. Germline CDR1 and CDR2: KGHSH and LQKENI. Full variable domain (missing parts from reference TRBV18 and TRBJ2-3): NAGVMQNPRHLVRRRGQEARLRCSPMKGHSHVYWYRQLPEEGLKFMVYLQKENIIDESGMPKERFSAEFPKEGPSILRIQQVVRGDSAAYFCASSPRGPDTQYFGPGTRLTVL.

This chain's CDR3 is CASSLLPQPLTGANTEAFF. The CDR3 bases are TGTGCCAGCAGCTTACTCCCCCAACCATTGACAGGGGCAAACACTGAAGCTTTCTTT. The chain recombines TRBV7-8 with TRBJ1-1, with TRBD1 identical over 8 bases. The CDR3 sequence is 19 residues long. Trimming removed 2 bases from V and 2 bases from J; junction bases left unmatched: 16. Germline lookup yields CDR1 SGHVS and CDR2 FQNEAQ.

The chain has TRBV6-1 and TRBJ1-5; D uncertain. The V gene lost 3 bases and the J gene lost 5 bases, with 11 bases spanning the gap. The CDR3 loop spans 14 amino acids. Germline loops: CDR1 MNHNS, CDR2 SASEGT. Here the CDR3 reads CASSEGGPDQPQHF. In DNA, the CDR3 is TGTGCCAGCAGTGAGGGAGGACCCGATCAGCCCCAGCATTTT.

The V gene is TRBV6-5, the J gene TRBJ2-5; maybe TRBD1 (7 bases). The CDR3 is 11 amino acids. V gave up 6 bases and J gave up 11 bases, with 13 bases separating them. Germline loops: CDR1 MNHEY, CDR2 SVGAGI. The CDR3 region is CASSLRGEQYF. CDR3 nucleotide sequence: TGTGCCAGCAGCCTCAGGGGGGAGCAGTACTTC.